This TCR beta chain was retrieved from a study of T cell responses to AZD1222 COVID-19 vaccine. The junction had 6 bases not matched to a gene; V was cut back by 1 base and J by 4 bases. This CDR3 contains 15 residues. Germline V CDR1 and CDR2: SQVTM, ANQGSEA. This clone was detected only a few times. Profiled with immunoSEQ multiplex PCR; TCRdb holds only in-frame clones, not every one. This table holds approximately 80,000 clones, around 91% found once. The V gene is TRBV29-1, the J gene TRBJ1-4; 7 nucleotides match TRBD1. This receptor was identified in an adult in good health. Sample: peripheral blood, taken on day 0 of AZD1222 vaccination. DNA for the CDR3: TGCAGCGTTGAAGTACCGGGACAGTTTAATGAAAAACTGTTTTTT. This encodes CSVEVPGQFNEKLFF.